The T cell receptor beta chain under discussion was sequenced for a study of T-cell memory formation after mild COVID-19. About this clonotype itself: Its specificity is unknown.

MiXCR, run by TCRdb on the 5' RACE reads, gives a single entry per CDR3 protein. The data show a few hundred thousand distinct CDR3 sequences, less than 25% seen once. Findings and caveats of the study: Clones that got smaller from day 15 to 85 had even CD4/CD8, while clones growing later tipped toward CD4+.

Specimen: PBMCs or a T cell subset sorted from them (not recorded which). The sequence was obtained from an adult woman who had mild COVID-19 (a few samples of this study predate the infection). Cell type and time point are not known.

The CDR3 loop reads CASSLGTSPETQYF. CDR3 sequence (DNA): TGCGCCAGCAGCTTGGGGACTAGCCCGGAGACCCAGTACTTC. The chain couples TRBV5-1 to TRBJ2-5, with 8 bases identical to TRBD2. In germline, CDR1 is SGHRS, CDR2 YFSETQ. Trimming took 0 bases from V and 5 from J; bases not matched to a gene: 3. The CDR3 runs to 14 residues.